This passage covers 7 T cell receptor beta chains from one sample sequenced in a study of T cell responses to AZD1222 COVID-19 vaccine. Sequencing was performed with immunoSEQ multiplex PCR; in TCRdb, only in-frame clones are kept and a portion is missing. Among some 86,000 clones listed, 80% were seen once. This sample comprised peripheral blood, obtained on day 0 of AZD1222 vaccination. These receptors were collected from an adult in good health.

This chain uses TRBV4-2 with TRBJ2-1, with D unclear. CDR1 and CDR2 from the germline V gene are LGHNA and YNFKEQ. V lost 5 bases, J lost 10 bases, and 9 bases lay in between. The CDR3 is 11 amino acids. The CDR3 reads CASSSGGEQFF. The DNA for the CDR3 is TGTGCCAGCAGCTCGGGTGGGGAGCAGTTCTTC.

V is TRBV18 and J is TRBJ2-5; D unclear. Germline V gene data show CDR1 as KGHSH and CDR2 as LQKENI. This CDR3 spans 13 amino acids. V lost 2 bases, J lost 5 bases, and 9 bases lay in between. The CDR3 protein is CASSPGIKETQYF. The CDR3, as DNA: TGTGCCAGCTCACCAGGGATTAAGGAGACCCAGTACTTC.

This sequence joins TRBV19 and TRBJ1-3; D is possibly TRBD1 (5 bases). Germline assignment: CDR1 LNHDA and CDR2 SQIVND (reference sequence). V was cut by 6 bases and J by 0 bases, with 9 bases left in between. The CDR3 consists of 14 residues. As DNA, the CDR3 is TGTGCCAGTAGCTCCGGGACCTCTGGAAACACCATATATTTT. Protein sequence: CASSSGTSGNTIYF.

The rearrangement uses TRBV2 and TRBJ2-3; 14 bases are shared with TRBD2. Germline V gene sequence: CDR1 SNHLY, CDR2 FYNNEI. Trimming removed 5 bases from V and 5 bases from J; junction bases left unmatched: 3. The CDR3 contains 15 residues. This CDR3 reads CASSRLAGGRDTQYF. The CDR3 DNA sequence: TGTGCCAGCAGTCGACTAGCGGGGGGGCGAGATACGCAGTATTTT.

The CDR3 sequence is CASSPWVQRNTEAFF. CDR3 nucleotide sequence: TGTGCCAGCAGTCCCTGGGTACAGAGAAACACTGAAGCTTTCTTT. The chain has TRBV6-5 and TRBJ1-1; D not certain. Germline V CDR1 and CDR2: MNHEY, SVGAGI. The CDR3 loop spans 15 amino acids. The ends were cut back, 5 bases at V and 2 bases at J, with 15 bases in the middle.

The V call is TRBV19, the J call TRBJ1-5; tentative D call: TRBD1 (5 bases). V was shortened by 6 bases and J by 0 bases, with 12 bases between the two germline ends. This CDR3 comprises 15 residues. Germline assignment: CDR1 LNHDA and CDR2 SQIVND (reference sequence). CDR3 sequence (DNA): TGTGCCAGTAGGGAGACGGGGGGTAGCAATCAGCCCCAGCATTTT. Translating it yields CASRETGGSNQPQHF.

Written as DNA, the CDR3 is TGTGCCAGCAGCGTAGACACAGCCGGGGGAAACACCATATATTTT. It codes for CASSVDTAGGNTIYF. The chain combines TRBV9 with TRBJ1-3; D uncertain. The length of the CDR3 is 15 residues. Trimming shortened V by 0 bases and J by 4 bases, and 11 bases separated the two germline ends. Germline V gene data show CDR1 as SGDLS and CDR2 as YYNGEE.